The clone carrying this T cell receptor (beta chain) was recorded at least ten times. Its cognate antigen is unknown. The sample belongs to a study of T cell repertoires in cytomegalovirus infection. Background on the study: Both CMV infection and a matching HLA type were indicated by public TCR beta signatures.

V dropped 8 bases and J dropped 6 bases, with 7 bases sitting between them. Germline CDR1 is SNHLY and CDR2 is FYNNEI. There are 11 residues in the CDR3. Regarding the study as a whole: Cumulative public TCR beta family frequency identified carriers of CMV plus the relevant HLA.

Via MiXCR, TCRdb re-called the reads, giving one row per CDR3 protein. Of some 150,000 distinct CDR3 sequences in the sample, under 8% were seen once. The receptor was isolated from a human donor in good health (CMV status not recorded). Some clones in this sample may be carry-over from other donors' samples. The rearrangement joins TRBV2 to TRBJ2-2; D is ambiguous. Specimen: PBMCs. The CDR3 DNA is TGTGCCAGCGCCCGTGCCGGGGAGCTGTTTTTT. It yields the protein CASARAGELFF.